The 9 T cell receptor beta chains in this list originate from one sample, sequenced in a study of T cells in Graves' hyperthyroidism and ophthalmopathy. There were TCR beta CDR3 regions amplified from RNA transcripts. With the HTBI primer set, the TCR CDR3 went through a first round of RT-PCR. TCRdb ran MiXCR on the multiplex PCR reads and lists one entry per CDR3 protein. The sample has some 720,000 distinct CDR3 sequences, less than 20% seen once. Sequenced sample: blood. All receptors derive from a man between 18 and 35 years old with Graves' hyperthyroidism.

The CDR3 spells CASSVAGLETQYF. CDR3 nucleotides: TGTGCCAGCAGCGTAGCAGGTCTGGAGACCCAGTACTTC. J is TRBJ2-5 and V is TRBV9, with D unresolved. The CDR3 is 13 residues long. Germline values: CDR1 SGDLS, CDR2 YYNGEE. Trimming left V 0 bases short and J 5 bases short, with 8 bases between.

The V and J genes are TRBV2 and TRBJ1-2; 8 bases agree with TRBD1. The germline V gene encodes CDR1 SNHLY and CDR2 FYNNEI. Trimming removed 6 bases from V and 8 bases from J; junction bases left unmatched: 8. The CDR3 length is 13 residues. This CDR3 is CASRYTGGEGYTF. DNA for the CDR3: TGTGCCAGCAGATACACAGGGGGAGAGGGCTACACCTTC. Using reference TRBV2 and TRBJ1-2 for the parts outside the CDR3, the full variable domain is EPEVTQTPSHQVTQMGQEVILRCVPISNHLYFYWYRQILGQKVEFLVSFYNNEISEKSEIFDDQFSVERPDGSNFTLKIRSTKLEDSAMYFCASRYTGGEGYTFGSGTRLTVV.

This clonotype came up many times. J is TRBJ1-2 and V is TRBV11-2, with 7 nucleotides matching TRBD1. Trimming removed 10 bases from V and 3 bases from J; junction bases left unmatched: 11. Germline V gene lookup returns CDR1 SGHAT and CDR2 FQNNGV. CDR3 length equals 14 residues. The CDR3 region has the DNA TGTGCCACCCAAACAGGGGCGGGTTACTATGGCTACACCTTC. This sequence encodes CATQTGAGYYGYTF.

The chain carries TRBV5-5 and TRBJ2-5, with D perhaps being TRBD1 or TRBD2 (5 bases each). The V gene's germline CDR1 is SGHKS and CDR2 YYEKEE (reference sequence). V was clipped by 0 bases and J by 0 bases, with 15 bases between them. The CDR3 has 17 residues. This CDR3 is CASSLASGATYQETQYF. The DNA of the CDR3 is TGTGCCAGCAGCTTGGCGTCCGGGGCAACGTACCAAGAGACCCAGTACTTC.

This chain connects TRBV11-2 to TRBJ1-1; D not certain. CDR3 length equals 13 residues. CDR1 and CDR2 (germline): SGHAT, FQNNGV. Deletions cut 5 bases from V and 3 bases from J, with 10 bases between. The CDR3 nucleotides are TGTGCCAGCAGCCGAATCGATGACACTGAAGCTTTCTTT. This sequence encodes CASSRIDDTEAFF.

The chain couples TRBV9 to TRBJ1-6, with unresolved D. V was trimmed by 6 bases and J by 10 bases, leaving 11 bases between them. The CDR3 has 12 amino acids. The germline gives CDR1 SGDLS, CDR2 YYNGEE. The CDR3 DNA follows: TGTGCCAGCAACGACGGCGGGTCACCCCTCCACTTT. This gives the protein CASNDGGSPLHF.

This clonotype was detected ten times or more. The rearrangement joins TRBV9 to TRBJ2-2; D gene unclear. The CDR3 sequence is 13 residues long. Germline V gene data show CDR1 as SGDLS and CDR2 as YYNGEE. V lost 0 bases, J lost 5 bases, and 5 bases lay in between. The DNA of the CDR3 is TGTGCCAGCAGCGTAGTAGGAACCGGGGAGCTGTTTTTT. Encoded protein: CASSVVGTGELFF. Full variable domain (remainder filled in from reference TRBV9 and TRBJ2-2): DSGVTQTPKHLITATGQRVTLRCSPRSGDLSVYWYQQSLDQGLQFLIQYYNGEERAKGNILERFSAQQFPDLHSELNLSSLELGDSALYFCASSVVGTGELFFGEGSRLTVL.

This clonotype was counted at least ten times. This chain connects TRBV12-3 or TRBV12-4 to TRBJ1-1; the D gene is possibly TRBD1 (6 bases). The germline V and J ends were trimmed by 3 bases and 4 bases, with 15 bases remaining between them. The CDR3 runs 15 residues. The CDR3 coding sequence is TGTGCCAGCAGTTTGGGGGGGGCGCTTGGCACTGAAGCTTTCTTT. Translating it yields CASSLGGALGTEAFF.

The chain joins TRBV5-1 to TRBJ1-1; tentatively, D is TRBD1 (5 bases). Germline values: CDR1 SGHRS, CDR2 YFSETQ. V lost 4 bases, J lost 6 bases, and 19 bases lay in between. The CDR3 is made up of 15 amino acids. CDR3 in amino acids: CASSVGTMPSPEAFF. In nucleotides, the CDR3 is TGCGCCAGCAGCGTAGGGACGATGCCCTCCCCTGAAGCTTTCTTT.